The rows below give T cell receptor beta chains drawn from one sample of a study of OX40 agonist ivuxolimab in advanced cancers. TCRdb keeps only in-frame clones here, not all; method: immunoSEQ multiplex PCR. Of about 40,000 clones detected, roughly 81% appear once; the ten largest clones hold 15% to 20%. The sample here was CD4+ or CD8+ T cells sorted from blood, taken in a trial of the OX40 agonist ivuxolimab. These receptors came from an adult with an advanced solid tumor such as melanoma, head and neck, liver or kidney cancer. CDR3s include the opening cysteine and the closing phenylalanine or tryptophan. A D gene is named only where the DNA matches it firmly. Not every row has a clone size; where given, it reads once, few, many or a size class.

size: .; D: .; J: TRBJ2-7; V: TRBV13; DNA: TGTGCCAGCTCACCAGACGGGTTGGACTACGAGCAGTACTTC; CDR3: CASSPDGLDYEQYF
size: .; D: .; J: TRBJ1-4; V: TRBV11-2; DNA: TGTGCCAGCAGATTCCGGGACGGTAATGAAAAACTGTTTTTT; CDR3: CASRFRDGNEKLFF
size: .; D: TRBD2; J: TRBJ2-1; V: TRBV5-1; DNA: TGCGCCAGCAGCTCTGAGTGGGGGGGCTACAATGAGCAGTTCTTC; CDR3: CASSSEWGGYNEQFF
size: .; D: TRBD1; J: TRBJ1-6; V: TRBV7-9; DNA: TGTGCCAGCAGCTCGCCGACAGGGTATGAGAATTCACCCCTCCACTTT; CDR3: CASSSPTGYENSPLHF
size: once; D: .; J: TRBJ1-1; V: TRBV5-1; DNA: TGCGCCAGCAGCCTGGACCCCATGGGCACTGAAGCTTTCTTT; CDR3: CASSLDPMGTEAFF
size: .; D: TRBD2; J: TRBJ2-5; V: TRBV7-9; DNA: TGTGCCAGCAGCTTAGGTCCACTAGCGGACCAAGAGACCCAGTACTTC; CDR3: CASSLGPLADQETQYF
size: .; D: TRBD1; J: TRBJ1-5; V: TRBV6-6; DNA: TGTGCCAGCAGTATCACAGGGGCTTGGGGTCAGCCCCAGCATTTT; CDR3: CASSITGAWGQPQHF
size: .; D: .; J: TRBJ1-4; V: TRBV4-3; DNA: TGCGCCAGCAGCCAAGACCGGACAGCAACTAATGAAAAACTGTTTTTT; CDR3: CASSQDRTATNEKLFF
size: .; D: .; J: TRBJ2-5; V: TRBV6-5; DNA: TGTGCCAGCAGCCCTGGGGGGACCGGGGTCGACCAGTACTTC; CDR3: CASSPGGTGVDQYF
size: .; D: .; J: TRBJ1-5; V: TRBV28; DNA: TGTGCCAGCAGTTTTCCCGGGTCCAATCAGCCCCAGCATTTT; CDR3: CASSFPGSNQPQHF
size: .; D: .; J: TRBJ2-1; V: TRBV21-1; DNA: TGTGCCAGCCCTGGGGCAAGAGGGCCCTCCTACAATGAGCAGTTCTTC; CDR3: CASPGARGPSYNEQFF
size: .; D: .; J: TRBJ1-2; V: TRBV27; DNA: TGTGCCAGCAGTTTATCGGGCTCAGGAGGCTACACCTTC; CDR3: CASSLSGSGGYTF
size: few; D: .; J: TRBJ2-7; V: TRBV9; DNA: TGTGCCAGCAGCGCTTGGGACGGACTCTACGAGCAGTACTTC; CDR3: CASSAWDGLYEQYF
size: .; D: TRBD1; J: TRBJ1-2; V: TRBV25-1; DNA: TGTGCCAGCAGTGATTTAGGGACAGCTTATGGCTACACCTTC; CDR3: CASSDLGTAYGYTF
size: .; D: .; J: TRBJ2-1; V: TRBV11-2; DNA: TGTGCCAGCAGCTCATACGACCGTGGACGGGGAGAGGGTGAGCAGTTCTTC; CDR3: CASSSYDRGRGEGEQFF
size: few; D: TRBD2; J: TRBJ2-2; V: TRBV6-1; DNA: TGTGCCAGCAGTCAAGGACTTACGGGAGGGCCTCTGGGGGAGCTGTTTTTT; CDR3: CASSQGLTGGPLGELFF
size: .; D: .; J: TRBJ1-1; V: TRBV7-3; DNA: TGTGCCAGCAGCCCAGGTGGGGGGCAGAACACTGAAGCTTTCTTT; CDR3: CASSPGGGQNTEAFF
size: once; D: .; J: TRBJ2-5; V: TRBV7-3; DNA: TGTGCCAGCAGCTTAAGGGGGGGCGGATACCAAGAGACCCAGTACTTC; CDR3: CASSLRGGGYQETQYF
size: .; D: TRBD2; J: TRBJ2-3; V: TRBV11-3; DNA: TGTGCCAGCAGCTCGGGACTAGCGGGGGTCAGCACAGATACGCAGTATTTT; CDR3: CASSSGLAGVSTDTQYF
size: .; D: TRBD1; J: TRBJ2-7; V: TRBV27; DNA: TGTGCCAGCAGTTCCCCGGGACAGGGGAAGTACGAGCAGTACTTC; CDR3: CASSSPGQGKYEQYF
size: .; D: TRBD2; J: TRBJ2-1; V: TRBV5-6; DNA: TGTGCCAGCAGCTTTATACTAGCGGGGGGCCTGTTCTTC; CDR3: CASSFILAGGLFF
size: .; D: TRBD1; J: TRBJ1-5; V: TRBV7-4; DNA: TGTGCCAGCATTGTACGGACAGGGCCCAATCAGCCCCAGCATTTT; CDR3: CASIVRTGPNQPQHF
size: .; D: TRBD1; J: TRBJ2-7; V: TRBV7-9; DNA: TGTGCCAGCAGCGCCAAAACCGGGACAGCCTACGAGCAGTACTTC; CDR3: CASSAKTGTAYEQYF
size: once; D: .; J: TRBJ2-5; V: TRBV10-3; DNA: TGTGCCATCAGCCTTAAGGCCGAGACCCAGTACTTC; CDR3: CAISLKAETQYF
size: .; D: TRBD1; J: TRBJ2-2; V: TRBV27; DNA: TGTGCCAGCAGTTTAACCGGGACAGGGTACACCGGGGAGCTGTTTTTT; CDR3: CASSLTGTGYTGELFF
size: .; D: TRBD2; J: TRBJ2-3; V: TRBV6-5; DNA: TGTGCCAGCAGTTACTCGACTAGCGGGAGACCAGATACGCAGTATTTT; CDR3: CASSYSTSGRPDTQYF
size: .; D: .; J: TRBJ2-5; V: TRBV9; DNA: TGTGCCAGCAGCGTAGATGGAGGTCAAGAGACCCAGTACTTC; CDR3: CASSVDGGQETQYF
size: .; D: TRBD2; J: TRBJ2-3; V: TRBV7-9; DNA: TGTGCCAGCCCCTCCGGGAGAGGGAGGGCCCGCCCAGATACGCAGTATTTT; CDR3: CASPSGRGRARPDTQYF
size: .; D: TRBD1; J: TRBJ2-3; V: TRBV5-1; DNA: TGCGCCAGCAGCTTGGAGGGACAGGGGTGGTCAGATACGCAGTATTTT; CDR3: CASSLEGQGWSDTQYF
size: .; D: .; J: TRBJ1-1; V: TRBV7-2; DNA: TGTGCCAGCAGCTTAAGAGGGTTCACTGAAGCTTTCTTT; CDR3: CASSLRGFTEAFF
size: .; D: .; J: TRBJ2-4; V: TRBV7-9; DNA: TGTGCCAGCAGCTTAGTTTCTCTAGCCAAAAACATTCAGTACTTC; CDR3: CASSLVSLAKNIQYF
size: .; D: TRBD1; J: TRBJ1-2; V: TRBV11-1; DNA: TGTGCCAGCAGCCTACCGGGACAGGAGAACTATGGCTACACCTTC; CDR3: CASSLPGQENYGYTF
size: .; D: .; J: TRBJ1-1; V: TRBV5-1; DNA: TGCGCCAGCAGCGGTAGGGGGGGCACTGAAGCTTTCTTT; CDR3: CASSGRGGTEAFF
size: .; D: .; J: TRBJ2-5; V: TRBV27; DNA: TGTGCCAGGGCGGACACCACCCAAGAGACCCAGTACTTC; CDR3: CARADTTQETQYF
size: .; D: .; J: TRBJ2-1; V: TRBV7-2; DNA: TGTGCCAGCAGCTTCTCGGCGGACTCCTACAATGAGCAGTTCTTC; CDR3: CASSFSADSYNEQFF
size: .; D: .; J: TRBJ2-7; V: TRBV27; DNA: TGTGCCAGCAGTTTAGGCGGGGATCCTTACTACGAGCAGTACTTC; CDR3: CASSLGGDPYYEQYF
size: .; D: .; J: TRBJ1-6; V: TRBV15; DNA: TGTGCCACCAGCAGATCAGGACAGTTAGATTCACCCCTCCACTTT; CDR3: CATSRSGQLDSPLHF
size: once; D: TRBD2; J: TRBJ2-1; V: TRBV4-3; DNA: TGCGCCAGCAGCTTCCGACTAGCGGACAATGAGCAGTTCTTC; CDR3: CASSFRLADNEQFF